Presented here are 30 T cell receptor beta chains from one specimen sequenced in a study of T cell responses to AZD1222 COVID-19 vaccine. Using immunoSEQ multiplex PCR, the repertoire was profiled, and TCRdb retains in-frame clones only, with some absent. The table records tens of thousands of clones, 92% of them present only once. This specimen consisted of peripheral blood, obtained 28 days after the second AZD1222 dose. These receptors were collected from an adult who received the AZD1222 COVID-19 vaccine.

The rearrangement uses TRBV4-1 and TRBJ1-5, with D tentatively TRBD1 (5 bases). The CDR3 runs to 15 residues. CDR1 and CDR2 (germline): MGHRA, YSYEKL. V was clipped by 1 base and J by 5 bases, with 12 bases between them. CDR3 nucleotide sequence: TGCGCCAGCAGCCAAGGTGAGAGGGGATATCAGCCCCAGCATTTT. It is translated as CASSQGERGYQPQHF.

The chain employs TRBV19 and TRBJ1-6; D not resolved. Per germline, CDR1 LNHDA and CDR2 SQIVND (reference sequence). Trimming left V 5 bases short and J 9 bases short, with 11 bases between. This CDR3 is 13 amino acids long. Here the CDR3 DNA reads TGTGCCAGTAGTGCCCCGAGTGTTTCACCCCTCCACTTT. Residues: CASSAPSVSPLHF. Looking up the rest from reference TRBV19 and TRBJ1-6 gives the full variable domain: DGGITQSPKYLFRKEGQNVTLSCEQNLNHDAMYWYRQDPGQGLRLIYYSQIVNDFQKGDIAEGYSVSREKKESFPLTVTSAQKNPTAFYLCASSAPSVSPLHFGNGTRLTVT.

V usage is TRBV11-3 and J usage is TRBJ2-5, with TRBD2 matching over 15 bases. This CDR3 has 15 residues. CDR1 and CDR2 from the germline V gene are SGHNT and YENEEA. With V trimmed by 5 bases and J by 4 bases, 2 bases remained unmatched. In DNA form, the CDR3 reads TGTGCCAGCAGCCTGGGACTAGCGGGAGGAGAGACCCAGTACTTC. Translated, it gives CASSLGLAGGETQYF. Using reference TRBV11-3 and TRBJ2-5 for the parts outside the CDR3, the full variable domain is EAGVVQSPRYKIIEKKQPVAFWCNPISGHNTLYWYLQNLGQGPELLIRYENEEAVDDSQLPKDRFSAERLKGVDSTLKIQPAELGDSAVYLCASSLGLAGGETQYFGPGTRLLVL.

The chain carries TRBV19 and TRBJ1-5; 12 nucleotides line up with TRBD1. J gave up 6 bases and V 8 bases, and 8 bases lay outside the gene matches. This CDR3 region has 15 residues. From germline, CDR1 is LNHDA and CDR2 SQIVND (reference sequence). The CDR3 nucleotides read TGTGCCAGTGGGGCTCCGGGACAGGGGGCTCAGCCCCAGCATTTT. This translates into CASGAPGQGAQPQHF. Full variable domain (remainder filled in from reference TRBV19 and TRBJ1-5): DGGITQSPKYLFRKEGQNVTLSCEQNLNHDAMYWYRQDPGQGLRLIYYSQIVNDFQKGDIAEGYSVSREKKESFPLTVTSAQKNPTAFYLCASGAPGQGAQPQHFGDGTRLSIL.

This clone was seen a single time. The chain employs TRBV7-6 and TRBJ1-1; D is uncertain. CDR1 is SGHVS and CDR2 is FNYEAQ in the germline V gene. V gave up 2 bases and J gave up 5 bases, with 18 bases separating them. The CDR3 totals 16 residues. The chain's CDR3 is CASSLRADLGKTEAFF. The CDR3 nucleotides are TGTGCCAGCAGCTTAAGGGCGGACCTAGGGAAAACTGAAGCTTTCTTT.

Details on this clone: Germline is not matched at one junction end, which may reflect a read error. The genes are TRBV3-1 (or the pseudogene TRBV3-2) and TRBJ2-7; D remains unclear. Germline V gene data show CDR1 as LGHDT and CDR2 as YNNKEL (reference sequence). This CDR3 has 11 residues. DNA of the CDR3: TGTGCCAGCAGCCAAGGTTCGGTTGCATATTTC. This codes for CASSQGSVAYF.

The rearrangement joins TRBV2 to TRBJ2-7; 7 nucleotides match TRBD1. V shed 5 bases, J shed 2 bases, and the junction held 6 bases outside the gene matches. Germline loops: CDR1 SNHLY, CDR2 FYNNEI. The CDR3 has 14 residues. The CDR3 DNA reads as TGTGCCAGCAGTTACAGGACAGGAGCCTACGAGCAGTACTTC. This codes for CASSYRTGAYEQYF.

The chain is built from TRBV27 and TRBJ2-1; a possible D gene is TRBD2 (5 bases). This CDR3 contains 19 residues. Germline assignment: CDR1 MNHEY and CDR2 SMNVEV (reference sequence). V lost 3 bases to trimming and J lost 6 bases, with 27 bases between them. CDR3 nucleotides: TGTGCCAGCAGTTTGCGGACTTCTAACTTCCGTACATCGGGCAATGAGCAGTTCTTC. This sequence encodes CASSLRTSNFRTSGNEQFF.

V is TRBV6-5 and J is TRBJ2-4, with D perhaps TRBD1 (6 bases). The CDR3 covers 14 residues. CDR1 and CDR2 (germline): MNHEY, SVGAGI. Trimming cost V 8 bases and J 0 bases, with 11 bases left between them. CDR3 sequence: CASENRVAKNIQYF. In nucleotides, the CDR3 is TGTGCCAGCGAGAACAGGGTAGCCAAAAACATTCAGTACTTC.

The CDR3 is CSSEKGVAEAFF. The DNA for the CDR3 is TGCAGCTCTGAAAAGGGAGTAGCTGAAGCTTTCTTT. The rearrangement links TRBV29-1 to TRBJ1-1; no firm D call. Trimming took 8 bases from V and 6 from J, leaving 16 bases between them. Germline V gene data show CDR1 as SQVTM and CDR2 as ANQGSEA. CDR3 length equals 12 residues.

This clone was found once. This chain links TRBV4-1 with TRBJ2-5; weak D call: TRBD2 (6 bases). CDR1 and CDR2 (germline): MGHRA, YSYEKL. The CDR3 spans 17 residues. The V end lost 4 bases, the J end lost 2 bases, and 20 bases lay between the germline ends. This chain's CDR3 is CASSPDLSGGLQETQYF. The CDR3 nucleotides read TGCGCCAGCAGCCCAGATCTTTCAGGAGGGCTACAAGAGACCCAGTACTTC.

V and J are TRBV6-2 or TRBV6-3 and TRBJ1-2, with no clear D. The ends were cut back, 2 bases at V and 3 bases at J, with 16 bases in the middle. Germline V CDR1 and CDR2: MNHEY, SVGEGT. The CDR3 loop spans 16 amino acids. The CDR3 sequence is CASSYRPGSWDYGYTF. The CDR3 bases are TGTGCCAGCAGTTACCGACCGGGCTCCTGGGACTATGGCTACACCTTC.

This chain joins TRBV19 and TRBJ2-2; TRBD1 is a possible D gene (6 bases). The CDR3 is 14 residues long. The germline gives CDR1 LNHDA, CDR2 SQIVND (reference sequence). Trimming shortened V by 9 bases and J by 2 bases, and 13 bases separated the two germline ends. DNA for the CDR3: TGTGCCAGCGGTGACAGGACCAACACCGGGGAGCTGTTTTTT. Protein product: CASGDRTNTGELFF.

This clone has a single count. The V gene is TRBV5-5, the J gene TRBJ1-1; 8 nucleotides agree with TRBD1. The CDR3 length is 14 residues. Losses at the gene ends were 3 bases for V and 7 bases for J; bases not matched to a gene: 8. CDR1 is SGHKS, CDR2 YYEKEE, per germline (reference sequence). The CDR3 nucleotides are TGTGCCAGCAGCTCGGGGGACAGGCGCAATGAAGCTTTCTTT. This codes for CASSSGDRRNEAFF.

This chain uses TRBV7-9 with TRBJ1-5; the D gene is possibly TRBD1 (5 bases). Trimming stripped 0 bases from V and 7 bases from J, with 10 bases between. Germline V gives CDR1 SEHNR, CDR2 FQNEAQ (reference sequence). The CDR3 spans 14 residues. CDR3 DNA sequence: TGTGCCAGCAGCTTAGCAGGGACTGGGCAGCCCCAGCATTTT. This translates into CASSLAGTGQPQHF.

J is TRBJ2-2 and V is TRBV3-1 (or the pseudogene TRBV3-2); 7 nucleotides match TRBD1. Germline V gives CDR1 LGHDT, CDR2 YNNKEL (reference sequence). The CDR3 runs 17 residues. Trimming took 0 bases from V and 4 from J; bases not matched to a gene: 8. The CDR3: CASSQDRGGVATGELFF. The CDR3 DNA is TGTGCCAGCAGCCAAGATCGAGGGGGCGTCGCCACCGGGGAGCTGTTTTTT.

This chain's CDR3 is CSVEVGRGDEQYF. The CDR3 DNA sequence: TGCAGCGTTGAAGTGGGCCGGGGGGACGAGCAGTACTTC. The V and J genes are TRBV29-1 and TRBJ2-7, with 7 bases that match TRBD2. The CDR3 covers 13 residues. The germline V gene has CDR1 SQVTM and CDR2 ANQGSEA. V gave up 1 base and J gave up 5 bases; unmatched junction bases: 5.

In this sample, this clone turned up once. The chain combines TRBV28 with TRBJ1-3; TRBD1 aligns across 11 bases. CDR1 and CDR2 (germline): MDHEN, SYDVKM. The CDR3 covers 16 residues. V lost 5 bases, J lost 9 bases, and 12 bases stayed unmatched. CDR3 nucleotide sequence: TGTGCCAGCAGTCAGGCGTGGACAGGGGGCGCGGGCACCATATATTTT. This gives the protein CASSQAWTGGAGTIYF.

This sequence joins TRBV12-3 or TRBV12-4 and TRBJ2-5; D gene unclear. This CDR3 comprises 12 residues. Between the trimmed V and J ends, which lost 11 bases and 1 base, there was a span of 11 bases. CDR3 sequence reads: CASSAVQETQYF. Written as DNA, the CDR3 is TGTGCCTCCTCGGCAGTCCAAGAGACCCAGTACTTC.

This chain joins TRBV7-3 and TRBJ2-5, with D possibly matching TRBD2 (7 bases). The germline gives CDR1 SGHTA, CDR2 FQGTGA. This CDR3 is 16 amino acids long. V was shortened by 3 bases and J by 2 bases, with 16 bases between the two germline ends. The CDR3 DNA reads as TGTGCCAGCAGCTTGGGGGCTAGCGGTAAACAAGAGACCCAGTACTTC. Its translation is CASSLGASGKQETQYF.

The table lists this clone with a count of one. The rearrangement joins TRBV19 to TRBJ1-5, with D perhaps matching TRBD1 (6 bases). This CDR3 region has 15 residues. Trimming removed 6 bases from V and 3 bases from J, with 15 bases in between. Germline CDR1 and CDR2: LNHDA and SQIVND (reference sequence). The CDR3 region has the DNA TGTGCCAGTAGCGGGGGGGGCTCCCACAATCAGCCCCAGCATTTT. This encodes CASSGGGSHNQPQHF.

The chain combines TRBV2 with TRBJ1-2, with TRBD1 identical over 7 bases. V lost 6 bases, J lost 6 bases, and 7 bases stayed unmatched. Germline V gene data show CDR1 as SNHLY and CDR2 as FYNNEI. The length of the CDR3 is 13 residues. CDR3 nucleotide sequence: TGTGCCAGCAGGGAGACAGGGACTGATGGCTACACCTTC. It is translated as CASRETGTDGYTF.

V is TRBV4-1 and J is TRBJ1-3; TRBD1 aligns across 7 bases. V trimming: 1 base; J trimming: 4 bases; junction bases outside the gene matches: 4. Germline V gene sequence: CDR1 MGHRA, CDR2 YSYEKL. The CDR3 is 15 amino acids. CDR3 in amino acids: CASSQVQGQGNTIYF. DNA for the CDR3: TGCGCCAGCAGCCAAGTACAGGGGCAGGGAAACACCATATATTTT.

J is TRBJ2-1 and V is TRBV19; D possibly corresponds to TRBD1 (6 bases). Germline assignment: CDR1 LNHDA and CDR2 SQIVND (reference sequence). This CDR3 has 16 amino acids. V lost 1 base and J 2 bases, leaving 12 bases between the germline ends. In DNA, the CDR3 is TGTGCCAGTAGTATAGGGGAGACAGGAACCTACAATGAGCAGTTCTTC. Encoded protein: CASSIGETGTYNEQFF.

V and J are TRBV10-3 and TRBJ1-3; TRBD1 agrees at 7 bases. Germline V gene sequence: CDR1 ENHRY, CDR2 SYGVKD. Germline trimming cut 9 bases from V and 0 bases from J; bases unmatched to any gene: 11. CDR3 length: 16 amino acids. CDR3 DNA: TGTGCCATAGGTTGGGGACAGACAAGCTCTGGAAACACCATATATTTT. Translated, it gives CAIGWGQTSSGNTIYF.

CDR3 sequence reads: CASSLAPGYDEQYF. In DNA form, the CDR3 reads TGCGCCAGCAGCTTGGCGCCGGGATACGACGAGCAGTACTTC. The chain combines TRBV5-1 with TRBJ2-7; weak D call: TRBD2 (5 bases). This CDR3 has 14 amino acids. The V end was cut by 0 bases, the J end by 5 bases, with 12 bases between. CDR1 SGHRS and CDR2 YFSETQ come from the germline V gene.

The chain recombines TRBV25-1 with TRBJ2-7; 9 bases map to TRBD2. J gave up 6 bases and V 1 base, and 7 bases lay outside the gene matches. The CDR3 covers 15 residues. Germline V gene sequence: CDR1 MGHDK, CDR2 SYGVNS. The CDR3 spells CASSELGGRAREQYF. CDR3 nucleotides: TGTGCCAGCAGTGAATTGGGCGGGAGGGCCCGCGAGCAGTACTTC.

The CDR3 sequence: CASSLYPRSTEAFF. Written as DNA, the CDR3 is TGTGCCAGCAGCTTGTACCCAAGGAGCACTGAAGCTTTCTTT. The chain has TRBV7-3 and TRBJ1-1; D not resolved. This CDR3 spans 14 amino acids. Trimming cost V 3 bases and J 4 bases, with 12 bases left between them. Germline lookup yields CDR1 SGHTA and CDR2 FQGTGA. The full variable domain, completed using reference TRBV7-3 and TRBJ1-1, is GAGVSQTPSNKVTEKGKYVELRCDPISGHTALYWYRQSLGQGPEFLIYFQGTGAADDSGLPNDRFFAVRPEGSVSTLKIQRTERGDSAVYLCASSLYPRSTEAFFGQGTRLTVV.

The J gene is TRBJ2-1, the V gene TRBV30, with D perhaps matching TRBD2 (6 bases). Germline assignment: CDR1 GTSNPN and CDR2 SVGIG (reference sequence). V was trimmed by 7 bases and J by 5 bases, leaving 21 bases between them. This CDR3 spans 15 amino acids. CDR3 amino acids: CASNRVRGSNNEQFF. CDR3 in DNA: TGTGCCTCCAATCGAGTTCGGGGGTCGAACAATGAGCAGTTCTTC.

The chain recombines TRBV9 with TRBJ2-2, with 7 bases lining up with TRBD1. There are 15 residues in the CDR3. Germline V lookup: CDR1 SGDLS, CDR2 YYNGEE. V shed 0 bases and J 6 bases; nucleotides not matched to a gene: 5. Here the CDR3 reads CASSVEDRYSGELFF. The CDR3 DNA is TGTGCCAGCAGCGTAGAGGACAGGTATTCCGGGGAGCTGTTTTTT.